A single sample is the source of the 20 T cell receptor beta chains below, sequenced in a study of T cell repertoires in cytomegalovirus infection. TCRdb reprocessed the reads via MiXCR and lists one record per CDR3 protein. The table lists roughly 600,000 distinct CDR3 sequences, more than 20% of them singletons. The sample was CD8+ T cells from PBMCs. The receptors shown here come from a human donor in good health (CMV status not recorded). Some clones in this sample may be carry-over from other donors' samples.

The rearrangement links TRBV5-1 to TRBJ2-1, with 8 nucleotides matching TRBD2. The CDR3 contains 15 residues. CDR1 and CDR2 (germline): SGHRS, YFSETQ. Unmatched junction bases numbered 5, after V lost 4 bases and J lost 2 bases. The CDR3 loop reads CASSPGLAPYNEQFF. In nucleotides, the CDR3 is TGCGCCAGCAGCCCCGGACTAGCTCCCTACAATGAGCAGTTCTTC.

As to this clonotype: The junction departs from the called germline gene at one end, perhaps through a read error. The chain combines TRBV6-9 with TRBJ2-2, with D unclear. CDR1 and CDR2 (germline): MNHGY, SVAAGI. The CDR3 totals 16 residues. DNA for the CDR3: TGTGCCAACAGTTTCACGACGGATACTTACACCGGGGAGCTGTTTTTT. It encodes CANSFTTDTYTGELFF.

This clonotype was seen a handful of times. The V gene is TRBV12-3 or TRBV12-4, the J gene TRBJ2-5; the match to TRBD2 covers 11 bases. This CDR3 has 16 amino acids. The ends lost 1 base at V and 1 base at J; junction bases unmatched: 2. The CDR3 nucleotides are TGTGCCAGCAGTTTAGATAGCGGGGGGGTCCAAGAGACCCAGTACTTC. Protein product: CASSLDSGGVQETQYF.

There are many counts of this clonotype. J is TRBJ2-1 and V is TRBV7-2; TRBD2 matches 13 bases. Trimming removed 7 bases from V and 0 bases from J; junction bases left unmatched: 9. Germline V gives CDR1 SGHTA, CDR2 FQGNSA. CDR3 size: 18 residues. The CDR3: CASTQRTSGGPSYNEQFF. The CDR3 nucleotides read TGTGCCAGCACCCAGAGGACTAGCGGGGGCCCCTCCTACAATGAGCAGTTCTTC.

In its sample, this clonotype was seen many times. The chain joins TRBV7-9 to TRBJ2-6, with D possibly being TRBD1 (5 bases). Between the trimmed V and J ends, which lost 5 bases and 14 bases, there was a span of 7 bases. Germline assignment: CDR1 SEHNR and CDR2 FQNEAQ (reference sequence). This CDR3 spans 10 amino acids. CDR3 sequence: CASSRQFLTF. The CDR3 bases are TGTGCCAGCAGCCGACAGTTCCTGACTTTC.

This clonotype came up many times. The V and J genes are TRBV12-3 or TRBV12-4 and TRBJ1-2; D is unclear. CDR3 length: 13 residues. The V gene lost 1 base and the J gene lost 3 bases, with 6 bases spanning the gap. The CDR3 protein is CASSLGADYGYTF. For the CDR3, the DNA is TGTGCCAGCAGTTTAGGGGCAGACTATGGCTACACCTTC.

The chain joins TRBV12-3 or TRBV12-4 to TRBJ2-2, with D perhaps TRBD1 (5 bases). The CDR3 loop spans 13 amino acids. V gave up 5 bases and J gave up 7 bases, with 11 bases separating them. The CDR3 spells CASSPTVGGELFF. The CDR3 DNA follows: TGTGCCAGCAGTCCGACAGTCGGCGGGGAGCTGTTTTTT.

This clonotype was recorded a few times. The chain is built from TRBV5-1 and TRBJ1-5, with D perhaps matching TRBD1 (5 bases). This CDR3 region has 14 residues. Trimming took 4 bases from V and 3 from J, leaving 11 bases between them. The germline CDR1 and CDR2 sequences are SGHRS and YFSETQ. In DNA, the CDR3 is TGCGCCAGCAGCAACGGGGACGACAATCAGCCCCAGCATTTT. As protein: CASSNGDDNQPQHF. Filled out from reference TRBV5-1 and TRBJ1-5, the complete variable domain reads KAGVTQTPRYLIKTRGQQVTLSCSPISGHRSVSWYQQTPGQGLQFLFEYFSETQRNKGNFPGRFSGRQFSNSRSEMNVSTLELGDSALYLCASSNGDDNQPQHFGDGTRLSIL.

A word on this clonotype: This clone may be a read error of a much larger clone one base away. The chain uses TRBV7-2 and TRBJ2-7, with a possible D match to TRBD2 (5 bases). The germline CDR1 and CDR2 sequences are SGHTA and FQGNSA. CDR3 length: 13 residues. CDR3 sequence (DNA): TGTGCCAGCAGCCCGGACTTGATCTACGGGCAGTACTTC. Its protein is CASSPDLIYGQYF.

The chain carries TRBV20-1 and TRBJ1-4; D remains ambiguous. Trimming removed 3 bases from V and 6 bases from J, with 8 bases in between. Germline V lookup: CDR1 DFQATT, CDR2 SNEGSKA (reference sequence). CDR3 length: 12 amino acids. The CDR3 is CSARGFYEKLFF. In nucleotides, the CDR3 is TGCAGTGCTAGGGGTTTTTATGAAAAACTGTTTTTT.

The J gene is TRBJ2-1, the V gene TRBV9; TRBD1 aligns across 8 bases. There are 16 residues in the CDR3. The germline V gene encodes CDR1 SGDLS and CDR2 YYNGEE. Unmatched junction bases numbered 10, after V lost 0 bases and J lost 8 bases. The CDR3 DNA sequence: TGTGCCAGCAGCGTAGGGGCAGGGGGCGCGCGCCATGAGCAGTTCTTC. Its protein product is CASSVGAGGARHEQFF.

This clonotype was counted at least ten times. The genes are TRBV7-2 and TRBJ1-2; TRBD1 agrees at 11 bases. J was trimmed by 6 bases and V by 6 bases; bases with no gene match: 15. Germline V CDR1 and CDR2: SGHTA, FQGNSA. The CDR3 totals 17 residues. In nucleotides, the CDR3 is TGTGCCAGCAGTCTCGACCCGGGACAGGGGGTAATAAATGGCTACACCTTC. This encodes CASSLDPGQGVINGYTF. Combining the CDR3 with reference TRBV7-2 and TRBJ1-2 gives the whole variable domain GAGVSQSPSNKVTEKGKDVELRCDPISGHTALYWYRQSLGQGLEFLIYFQGNSAPDKSGLPSDRFSAERTGGSVSTLTIQRTQQEDSAVYLCASSLDPGQGVINGYTFGSGTRLTVV.

The chain employs TRBV10-3 and TRBJ2-2; TRBD2 agrees at 14 bases. V lost 6 bases to trimming and J lost 0 bases; unmatched junction nucleotides: 9. Looked up from germline, CDR1 is ENHRY and CDR2 is SYGVKD. This CDR3 comprises 19 residues. The CDR3 nucleotides read TGTGCCATCAGGGGGACTAGCGGGGGCCTTACTCCGAACACCGGGGAGCTGTTTTTT. Amino acid sequence: CAIRGTSGGLTPNTGELFF.

The V call is TRBV29-1, the J call TRBJ2-4, with no clear D. Germline CDR1 reads SQVTM; CDR2 reads ANQGSEA. The CDR3 loop spans 11 amino acids. V lost 3 bases and J lost 5, with 5 bases in between. The CDR3 loop is CSVDGENIQYF. CDR3 sequence (DNA): TGCAGCGTTGATGGGGAAAACATTCAGTACTTC.

The rearrangement links TRBV12-5 to TRBJ2-1; D unclear. This CDR3 has 11 amino acids. Germline V gene lookup returns CDR1 LGHNT and CDR2 FRNRAP. Trimming stripped 7 bases from V and 5 bases from J, with 6 bases between. The CDR3 coding sequence is TGTGCTAGTGTCGGCAACAATGAGCAGTTCTTC. Translated, it gives CASVGNNEQFF.

This clonotype occurred many times. The chain recombines TRBV12-3 or TRBV12-4 with TRBJ1-5, with 9 nucleotides matching TRBD1. Trimming took 8 bases from V and 4 from J; bases not matched to a gene: 3. This CDR3 region has 13 residues. DNA for the CDR3: TGTGCCAGCGGGGACAGGGCGAATCAGCCCCAGCATTTT. This codes for CASGDRANQPQHF.

Only one count was recorded for this clonotype. V and J are TRBV29-1 and TRBJ2-1; 11 bases line up with TRBD2. Germline CDR1 SQVTM, CDR2 ANQGSEA. The CDR3 length is 16 residues. The junction had 10 bases not matched to a gene; V was cut back by 4 bases and J by 5 bases. For the CDR3, the DNA is TGCAGCGTTGTCCCCCCACAACTAGCGGGGGACAATGAGCAGTTCTTC. Protein sequence: CSVVPPQLAGDNEQFF.

This clonotype was counted only a few times. The V call is TRBV11-2, the J call TRBJ1-1; D is uncertain. Trimming pared 5 bases from V and 1 base from J, leaving 14 bases between. Per the germline V gene, CDR1 is SGHAT and CDR2 is FQNNGV. This CDR3 region has 15 residues. The DNA of the CDR3 is TGTGCCAGCAGCCCTAGAGGGCCGGAGAACACTGAAGCTTTCTTT. Its translation: CASSPRGPENTEAFF.

This clonotype was counted ten times or more. The V gene is TRBV19, the J gene TRBJ2-2, with D possibly TRBD2 on 7 matching bases. Germline V gene data show CDR1 as LNHDA and CDR2 as SQIVND (reference sequence). V was shortened by 6 bases and J by 5 bases, with 22 bases between the two germline ends. This CDR3 region has 17 residues. CDR3 nucleotide sequence: TGTGCCAGTAGCGCCCTTGGGAGGGACACTACGACCGGGGAGCTGTTTTTT. This encodes CASSALGRDTTTGELFF.

Worth noting for this clonotype: Sequence at one end of the junction differs from germline and may be a read error. The chain links TRBV12-3 or TRBV12-4 to TRBJ1-1; 7 bases are shared with TRBD1. The CDR3 covers 16 residues. The CDR3 here is CASTLPSGTENTEAFF. The CDR3, as DNA: TGTGCCAGCACCCTCCCTTCCGGGACAGAGAACACTGAGGCTTTCTTT.